Following are 27 T cell receptor beta chains from one sample sequenced in a study of blood T cell repertoires in COVID-19. Profiling relied on immunoSEQ multiplex PCR, and the TCRdb table lists in-frame clones only, not all of them. The table has about 58,000 clones, roughly nine tenths seen once. The specimen sequenced was peripheral blood. All receptors derive from a woman in her sixties or seventies with active COVID-19.

The chain recombines TRBV30 with TRBJ1-2; D unclear. The CDR3 sequence is 13 residues long. Trimming removed 2 bases from V and 4 bases from J, with 11 bases in between. Germline values: CDR1 GTSNPN, CDR2 SVGIG (reference sequence). CDR3 bases: TGTGCCTGGAGTTTGGGAGGTGGCTATGGCTACACCTTC. Translated, it gives CAWSLGGGYGYTF.

The rearrangement links TRBV7-3 to TRBJ2-3; maybe TRBD1 (6 bases). Germline V gives CDR1 SGHTA, CDR2 FQGTGA. This CDR3 comprises 17 residues. The germline V and J ends were trimmed by 1 base and 2 bases, with 16 bases remaining between them. The CDR3 is CASSLRSGRGYTDTQYF. CDR3 nucleotide sequence: TGTGCCAGCAGCTTAAGATCCGGCAGGGGCTACACAGATACGCAGTATTTT.

The chain carries TRBV2 and TRBJ1-6; maybe TRBD1 (5 bases). V was cut by 7 bases and J by 9 bases, with 19 bases left in between. This CDR3 is built from 15 residues. Germline V gene lookup returns CDR1 SNHLY and CDR2 FYNNEI. This CDR3 reads CASTRIPGVGSPLHF. DNA for the CDR3: TGTGCCAGCACCCGCATCCCGGGGGTAGGTTCACCCCTCCACTTT. Looking up the rest from reference TRBV2 and TRBJ1-6 gives the full variable domain: EPEVTQTPSHQVTQMGQEVILRCVPISNHLYFYWYRQILGQKVEFLVSFYNNEISEKSEIFDDQFSVERPDGSNFTLKIRSTKLEDSAMYFCASTRIPGVGSPLHFGNGTRLTVT.

This sequence joins TRBV3-1 (or the pseudogene TRBV3-2) and TRBJ2-1, with unresolved D. The CDR3 has 16 residues. Per germline, CDR1 LGHDT and CDR2 YNNKEL (reference sequence). Between the trimmed V and J ends, which lost 1 base and 4 bases, there was a span of 14 bases. This CDR3 is CASSQVGLVLYNEQFF. In DNA form, the CDR3 reads TGTGCCAGCAGCCAAGTTGGCCTAGTCCTGTACAATGAGCAGTTCTTC.

This chain connects TRBV7-6 to TRBJ2-7; D remains ambiguous. CDR3 length: 12 amino acids. From germline, CDR1 is SGHVS and CDR2 FNYEAQ. The germline V and J ends were trimmed by 5 bases and 0 bases, with 5 bases remaining between them. CDR3 in amino acids: CASSQNSYEQYF. The DNA of the CDR3 is TGTGCCAGCAGCCAAAACTCCTACGAGCAGTACTTC.

This sequence joins TRBV28 and TRBJ2-7, with TRBD2 as a possible D gene (5 bases). The CDR3 has 16 residues. Trimming removed 3 bases from V and 2 bases from J, with 17 bases in between. Germline CDR1 reads MDHEN; CDR2 reads SYDVKM. CDR3 DNA sequence: TGTGCCAGCAGTTTTCTCAAGGAGGTGGGCCCCTACGAGCAGTACTTC. This encodes CASSFLKEVGPYEQYF.

The chain carries TRBV5-1 and TRBJ2-7, with a weak D call TRBD2 (6 bases). Germline lookup yields CDR1 SGHRS and CDR2 YFSETQ. The CDR3 spans 14 residues. The germline V and J ends were trimmed by 6 bases and 3 bases, with 16 bases remaining between them. CDR3 sequence: CASMLGGVGYEQYF. The DNA for the CDR3 is TGCGCCAGCATGTTGGGGGGAGTGGGCTACGAGCAGTACTTC.

The gene calls are TRBV5-1 and TRBJ2-5; D is ambiguous. V lost 2 bases and J lost 2, with 10 bases in between. The CDR3 runs 14 residues. CDR1 is SGHRS and CDR2 is YFSETQ in the germline V gene. As DNA, the CDR3 is TGCGCCAGCAGCTTCAGGCCAGATCAAGAGACCCAGTACTTC. This translates into CASSFRPDQETQYF.

This CDR3 reads CASSPGRGPNEQYF. Here the CDR3 DNA reads TGTGCCAGCTCACCGGGCAGGGGGCCAAACGAGCAGTACTTC. V gene TRBV18 combines with J gene TRBJ2-7; TRBD1 matches 8 bases. The length of the CDR3 is 14 residues. J lost 5 bases, V lost 3 bases, and 6 bases had no gene match. Germline lookup yields CDR1 KGHSH and CDR2 LQKENI.

The rearrangement links TRBV19 to TRBJ2-3; TRBD2 is a possible D gene (6 bases). The CDR3 totals 15 residues. Trimming removed 8 bases at V and 6 bases at J, with 21 bases between. The V gene's germline CDR1 is LNHDA and CDR2 SQIVND (reference sequence). The CDR3 reads CASRAHGGPKDTQYF. The CDR3 DNA is TGTGCCAGTCGCGCCCACGGAGGGCCAAAGGATACGCAGTATTTT.

This clone qualifies as medium-sized (0.01 to 0.1%). The chain recombines TRBV7-9 with TRBJ1-4; 10 bases match TRBD1. J was trimmed by 6 bases and V by 5 bases; bases with no gene match: 9. The CDR3 is made up of 16 amino acids. The germline gives CDR1 SEHNR, CDR2 FQNEAQ (reference sequence). The CDR3 DNA follows: TGTGCCAGCAGCCCAGGGGACAGGGGCGAATATGAAAAACTGTTTTTT. Amino acids: CASSPGDRGEYEKLFF.

This clone was counted only a few times. This chain links TRBV11-3 with TRBJ2-7; perhaps TRBD1 as D (6 bases). Germline lookup yields CDR1 SGHNT and CDR2 YENEEA. There are 14 residues in the CDR3. With 4 bases removed from V and 4 bases from J, the gap between germline ends came to 14 bases. CDR3 sequence (DNA): TGTGCCAGCAGCTCAGGGGTAGGGGATTACGAGCAGTACTTC. Amino acids: CASSSGVGDYEQYF.

This chain connects TRBV9 to TRBJ2-1, with 14 bases fitting TRBD2. V lost 5 bases and J lost 7; bases outside the gene matches: 8. Germline V lookup: CDR1 SGDLS, CDR2 YYNGEE. The CDR3 consists of 16 residues. The CDR3 sequence: CASRGLAGDNRNEQFF. For the CDR3, the DNA is TGTGCCAGCAGGGGACTAGCGGGAGACAACCGGAATGAGCAGTTCTTC.

V is TRBV29-1 and J is TRBJ1-2, with 8 bases matching TRBD1. The CDR3 runs to 13 residues. Germline V CDR1 and CDR2: SQVTM, ANQGSEA. V shed 2 bases and J 7 bases; nucleotides not matched to a gene: 6. The chain's CDR3 is CSVEPGGRGGYTF. CDR3 DNA sequence: TGCAGCGTTGAACCAGGGGGCCGGGGTGGCTACACCTTC.

The chain employs TRBV28 and TRBJ1-4; tentative D call: TRBD1 (6 bases). V gave up 6 bases and J gave up 3 bases, with 14 bases separating them. CDR1 is MDHEN and CDR2 is SYDVKM in the germline V gene. This CDR3 comprises 15 residues. The CDR3 reads CASSSDSRANEKLFF. In nucleotides, the CDR3 is TGTGCCAGCAGCTCGGACAGCCGAGCTAATGAAAAACTGTTTTTT. Drawing the rest from reference TRBV28 and TRBJ1-4, the complete variable domain is DVKVTQSSRYLVKRTGEKVFLECVQDMDHENMFWYRQDPGLGLRLIYFSYDVKMKEKGDIPEGYSVSREKKERFSLILESASTNQTSMYLCASSSDSRANEKLFFGSGTQLSVL.

The V call is TRBV24-1, the J call TRBJ2-1; 7 nucleotides match TRBD2. Germline CDR1 reads KGHDR; CDR2 reads SFDVKD. The CDR3 totals 18 residues. V shed 0 bases, J shed 9 bases, and the junction held 16 bases outside the gene matches. The CDR3: CATSDLIMGAGSPAEQFF. The CDR3 nucleotides are TGTGCCACCAGTGATTTGATCATGGGAGCGGGGAGCCCGGCTGAGCAGTTCTTC.

The chain recombines TRBV24-1 with TRBJ2-2; tentatively, D is TRBD2 (7 bases). The V end was cut by 5 bases, the J end by 2 bases, with 17 bases between. Germline CDR1 KGHDR, CDR2 SFDVKD. The CDR3 is made up of 17 amino acids. The CDR3 sequence is CATSAGGLAANTGELFF. CDR3 DNA: TGTGCCACCAGTGCCGGGGGGCTAGCGGCTAACACCGGGGAGCTGTTTTTT.

The rearrangement links TRBV15 to TRBJ1-4; 8 bases line up with TRBD1. V was pared by 8 bases and J by 5 bases, with 16 bases of the junction left unmatched. Germline loops: CDR1 LNHNV, CDR2 YYDKDF (reference sequence). This CDR3 comprises 17 residues. Here the CDR3 reads CATETLADRGSNEKLFF. The CDR3 DNA reads as TGTGCCACCGAAACACTCGCAGACAGGGGCTCGAATGAAAAACTGTTTTTT.

The CDR3 region has the DNA TGTGCCAGCAGTCCGAGGGACAGTCACACTGAAGCTTTCTTT. Amino acids: CASSPRDSHTEAFF. The chain is built from TRBV28 and TRBJ1-1, with 7 bases aligning to TRBD1. There are 14 residues in the CDR3. The V gene's germline CDR1 is MDHEN and CDR2 SYDVKM. The junction had 6 bases not matched to a gene; V was cut back by 5 bases and J by 3 bases.

The chain carries TRBV24-1 and TRBJ1-2, with TRBD1 matching 7 bases. The CDR3 sequence is 14 residues long. Germline trimming cut 4 bases from V and 5 bases from J; bases unmatched to any gene: 6. Per germline, CDR1 KGHDR and CDR2 SFDVKD. Written as DNA, the CDR3 is TGTGCCACCAGTGACACACAGGGGACGTATGGCTACACCTTC. Amino acids: CATSDTQGTYGYTF.

The J gene is TRBJ2-6, the V gene TRBV19; D not certain. Germline V gene sequence: CDR1 LNHDA, CDR2 SQIVND (reference sequence). CDR3 size: 16 residues. V lost 3 bases to trimming and J lost 0 bases, with 9 bases between them. DNA of the CDR3: TGTGCCAGTAGTATGCGAGGTCCCTCTGGGGCCAACGTCCTGACTTTC. Its translation: CASSMRGPSGANVLTF.

The V and J genes are TRBV28 and TRBJ1-1; 7 bases align to TRBD1. Germline V gives CDR1 MDHEN, CDR2 SYDVKM. This CDR3 is 17 amino acids long. The V segment lost 6 bases and the J segment 2 bases; nucleotides outside the gene matches: 15. CDR3: CASSPVTRDRTNTEAFF. CDR3 nucleotides: TGTGCCAGCAGCCCCGTAACGAGGGACAGAACTAACACTGAAGCTTTCTTT. The variable domain in full, with the rest retrieved from reference TRBV28 and TRBJ1-1, is DVKVTQSSRYLVKRTGEKVFLECVQDMDHENMFWYRQDPGLGLRLIYFSYDVKMKEKGDIPEGYSVSREKKERFSLILESASTNQTSMYLCASSPVTRDRTNTEAFFGQGTRLTVV.

The chain combines TRBV7-9 with TRBJ2-7, with 9 bases matching TRBD1. This CDR3 comprises 15 residues. Germline V gene lookup returns CDR1 SEHNR and CDR2 FQNEAQ (reference sequence). The junction had 6 bases not matched to a gene; V was cut back by 1 base and J by 5 bases. This CDR3 is CASSLVGQGINEQYF. In nucleotides, the CDR3 is TGTGCCAGCAGCTTAGTGGGACAGGGTATTAACGAGCAGTACTTC.

V gene TRBV3-1 (or the pseudogene TRBV3-2) combines with J gene TRBJ1-1, with 12 bases fitting TRBD1. V shed 5 bases and J 3 bases; nucleotides not matched to a gene: 13. CDR1 and CDR2 (germline): LGHDT, YNNKEL (reference sequence). The CDR3 loop spans 18 amino acids. CDR3 DNA: TGTGCCAGCAGCTCTTTTCCGGGACAGGGGGCTGAGTACACTGAAGCTTTCTTT. Residues: CASSSFPGQGAEYTEAFF.

The chain joins TRBV11-2 to TRBJ2-6, with 8 positions matching TRBD1. J was trimmed by 1 base and V by 5 bases; bases with no gene match: 10. The germline CDR1 and CDR2 sequences are SGHAT and FQNNGV. The CDR3 consists of 18 residues. CDR3 region: CASSPEQGARSGANVLTF. CDR3 nucleotides: TGTGCCAGCAGCCCGGAGCAGGGGGCACGGTCTGGGGCCAACGTCCTGACTTTC.

DNA of the CDR3: TGTGCCAGCAGCTTAGTGACAGGGGGTGAAGCTTTCTTT. Encoded protein: CASSLVTGGEAFF. The rearrangement joins TRBV7-9 to TRBJ1-1; 9 bases line up with TRBD1. Germline V gene data show CDR1 as SEHNR and CDR2 as FQNEAQ (reference sequence). The trim removed 1 base at V and 7 bases at J, leaving 1 base unmatched. This CDR3 spans 13 amino acids.

The gene calls are TRBV10-2 and TRBJ1-2; a weak D match, TRBD1 (6 bases). This CDR3 is built from 18 residues. Trimming stripped 4 bases from V and 2 bases from J, with 23 bases between. Germline loops: CDR1 WSHSY, CDR2 SAAADI. CDR3 region: CASSGSVGAGMANYGYTF. The CDR3 DNA is TGCGCCAGCAGTGGATCAGTGGGGGCAGGGATGGCGAACTATGGCTACACCTTC.